This TCR beta chain was recovered during a study of shared clonotypes between healthy human individuals. Broader study findings: An expected dependence of interdonor clonotype sharing on sequencing depth was noted.

Germline V gives CDR1 MRHNA, CDR2 SNTAGT. This CDR3 spans 14 amino acids. With 0 bases removed from V and 5 bases from J, the gap between germline ends came to 11 bases. Donors comprised healthy HIV-negative adults lacking recent acute infections or vaccinations. Remarks on this clone: Its matching antigen is unknown.

It was approximately 280 ng DNA, 28,000 or so T cell genomes, that went into each replicate PCR of unsorted PBMC. Spread over ten immunoSEQ deep assay plates, unsorted PBMC DNA underwent sequencing. Profiled with immunoSEQ multiplex PCR; TCRdb holds only in-frame clones, not every one. The data contain some 530,000 clones, approximately 78% of them singletons. The chain combines TRBV6-4 with TRBJ2-7; D gene uncertain. Sequenced: PBMCs. This TCR was sampled from a woman aged 35 to 49 in good health. Some clones in this sample may be carry-over from other donors' samples. CDR3 bases: TGTGCCAGCAGTGACTCGGCAGGTTCCCACGAGCAGTACTTC. This gives the protein CASSDSAGSHEQYF.